These 8 T cell receptor beta chains were sequenced from one sample in a study of blood T cell repertoires in COVID-19. Using immunoSEQ multiplex PCR, the repertoire was profiled, and TCRdb retains in-frame clones only, with some absent. The profile shows about 40,000 clones, about 85% of them singletons. Specimen: peripheral blood. All receptors come from a human donor in a cohort sampled during active COVID-19.

The rearrangement links TRBV7-8 to TRBJ1-2; tentatively, D is TRBD1 (5 bases). The length of the CDR3 is 13 residues. Germline loops: CDR1 SGHVS, CDR2 FQNEAQ. Trimming removed 3 bases at V and 1 base at J, with 6 bases between. The DNA of the CDR3 is TGTGCCAGCAGCTTTGACAGTAACTATGGCTACACCTTC. Translated, it gives CASSFDSNYGYTF. The full variable domain, in which reference TRBV7-8 and TRBJ1-2 provide the parts outside the CDR3, is GAGVSQSPRYKVAKRGQDVALRCDPISGHVSLFWYQQALGQGPEFLTYFQNEAQLDKSGLPSDRFFAERPEGSVSTLKIQRTQQEDSAVYLCASSFDSNYGYTFGSGTRLTVV.

J is TRBJ2-2 and V is TRBV5-5; 12 nucleotides line up with TRBD2. This CDR3 spans 16 amino acids. V shed 4 bases and J 8 bases; nucleotides not matched to a gene: 9. Per the germline V gene, CDR1 is SGHKS and CDR2 is YYEKEE (reference sequence). CDR3 residues: CASSPPSGRVVGELFF. The CDR3 DNA sequence: TGTGCCAGCAGCCCACCTAGCGGGAGGGTCGTTGGGGAGCTGTTTTTT.

V usage is TRBV7-2 and J usage is TRBJ1-6; D might be TRBD1 (5 bases). This CDR3 has 14 residues. CDR1 and CDR2 (germline): SGHTA, FQGNSA. Trimming cost V 2 bases and J 7 bases, with 9 bases left between them. CDR3 sequence (DNA): TGTGCCAGCAGCTTACGCAGGGTAAATTCACCCCTCCACTTT. It is translated as CASSLRRVNSPLHF.

This clone was detected only a few times. The V and J genes are TRBV14 and TRBJ2-3; 7 nucleotides line up with TRBD2. V shed 3 bases and J 0 bases; nucleotides not matched to a gene: 0. CDR3 length: 14 amino acids. The V gene's germline CDR1 is SGHDN and CDR2 FVKESK. CDR3 in DNA: TGTGCCAGCAGCCAGCGGGGGAGCACAGATACGCAGTATTTT. As protein: CASSQRGSTDTQYF. Complete variable domain (other parts from reference TRBV14 and TRBJ2-3): EAGVTQFPSHSVIEKGQTVTLRCDPISGHDNLYWYRRVMGKEIKFLLHFVKESKQDESGMPNNRFLAERTGGTYSTLKVQPAELEDSGVYFCASSQRGSTDTQYFGPGTRLTVL.

The J gene is TRBJ2-5, the V gene TRBV11-2; 9 nucleotides match TRBD2. This CDR3 comprises 13 residues. The germline CDR1 and CDR2 sequences are SGHAT and FQNNGV. With V trimmed by 6 bases and J by 1 base, 0 bases remained unmatched. The CDR3 loop is CASRAGGQETQYF. CDR3 coding DNA: TGTGCCAGCAGAGCGGGGGGCCAAGAGACCCAGTACTTC.

The V and J genes are TRBV12-3 or TRBV12-4 and TRBJ1-2; TRBD1 aligns across 9 bases. J was trimmed by 3 bases and V by 6 bases; bases with no gene match: 2. This CDR3 is built from 13 residues. The CDR3 is CASSRQGDYGYTF. The DNA for the CDR3 is TGTGCCAGCAGCCGACAGGGGGACTATGGCTACACCTTC.

The CDR3 region has the DNA TGCGCCAGCAGCTCGGGACTAGCGGGGGCTGGGGAGCAGTTCTTC. Its translation is CASSSGLAGAGEQFF. This chain connects TRBV5-1 to TRBJ2-1; 14 positions agree with TRBD2. With V trimmed by 3 bases and J by 10 bases, 6 bases remained unmatched. CDR3 length: 15 residues. The germline V gene encodes CDR1 SGHRS and CDR2 YFSETQ.

The chain is built from TRBV10-2 and TRBJ2-5, with D hard to call. CDR1 WSHSY and CDR2 SAAADI come from the germline V gene. V shed 7 bases and J shed 0 bases, with 12 bases lying between them. There are 14 residues in the CDR3. Here the CDR3 reads CASTSGAYQETQYF. CDR3 sequence (DNA): TGCGCCAGCACCTCCGGAGCGTACCAAGAGACCCAGTACTTC.